The 27 T cell receptor beta chains presented below share a single source sample, sequenced in a study of blood T cell repertoires in COVID-19. Profiling relied on immunoSEQ multiplex PCR, and the TCRdb table lists in-frame clones only, not all of them. The sample lists about 220,000 clones, less than 90% occurring once. Input material: peripheral blood. These receptors came from a woman in her sixties or seventies who had recovered from COVID-19.

The rearrangement joins TRBV6-6 to TRBJ2-7; 10 bases map to TRBD2. J gave up 2 bases and V 2 bases, and 6 bases lay outside the gene matches. The CDR3 contains 16 residues. Looked up from germline, CDR1 is MNHNY and CDR2 is SVGAGI (reference sequence). CDR3 loop: CASSYRPSGGTYEQYF. In DNA form, the CDR3 reads TGTGCCAGCAGTTACCGACCTAGCGGGGGTACCTACGAGCAGTACTTC.

The V and J genes are TRBV13 and TRBJ2-6; 7 nucleotides match TRBD1. The V gene end was trimmed by 5 bases and the J gene end by 7 bases; junction bases not matched to a gene: 14. Per germline, CDR1 PRHDT and CDR2 FYEKMQ (reference sequence). CDR3 length: 17 residues. CDR3 amino acids: CASSQGQLAVYANVLTF. DNA of the CDR3: TGTGCCAGCAGCCAGGGACAGTTAGCTGTATACGCCAACGTCCTGACTTTC. Together with reference TRBV13 and TRBJ2-6, the CDR3 gives the full variable domain: AAGVIQSPRHLIKEKRETATLKCYPIPRHDTVYWYQQGPGQDPQFLISFYEKMQSDKGSIPDRFSAQQFSDYHSELNMSSLELGDSALYFCASSQGQLAVYANVLTFGAGSRLTVL.

Written as DNA, the CDR3 is TGTGCCAGCAGCCCTTTAGGGGCCTACGAGCAGTACTTC. Its protein is CASSPLGAYEQYF. V gene TRBV5-8 combines with J gene TRBJ2-7, with D tentatively TRBD1 (5 bases). Germline V gene data show CDR1 as SGHTS and CDR2 as YDEGEE. This CDR3 is 13 amino acids long. The V and J ends lost 4 bases and 2 bases respectively, with 10 bases between them.

This clone was detected only a few times. The CDR3 DNA follows: TGTGCCTGGAGTGTACAGGGCGGAATTGAGCAGTTCTTC. Protein sequence: CAWSVQGGIEQFF. J is TRBJ2-1 and V is TRBV30, with a possible D match to TRBD1 (6 bases). V lost 0 bases and J lost 9, with 12 bases in between. This CDR3 spans 13 amino acids. Germline CDR1 and CDR2: GTSNPN and SVGIG (reference sequence).

The chain is built from TRBV7-3 and TRBJ2-1, with 11 nucleotides matching TRBD2. The CDR3 loop spans 15 amino acids. In germline, CDR1 is SGHTA, CDR2 FQGTGA. The J segment lost 7 bases and the V segment lost 6 bases, leaving 8 bases of the junction unmatched. CDR3 sequence reads: CASRSLAGGVNEQFF. CDR3 nucleotide sequence: TGTGCCAGCAGGTCTCTAGCGGGGGGCGTTAATGAGCAGTTCTTC.

The V gene is TRBV7-2, the J gene TRBJ2-1, with D uncertain. Between the trimmed V and J ends, which lost 4 bases and 0 bases, there was a span of 4 bases. Per germline, CDR1 SGHTA and CDR2 FQGNSA. This CDR3 comprises 13 residues. For the CDR3, the DNA is TGTGCCAGCAGCTCGAGCTCCTACAATGAGCAGTTCTTC. Amino acids: CASSSSSYNEQFF.

The V call is TRBV6-1, the J call TRBJ2-1; 12 positions agree with TRBD2. V lost 3 bases, J lost 12 bases, and 9 bases stayed unmatched. The CDR3 sequence is 15 residues long. The germline gives CDR1 MNHNS, CDR2 SASEGT. In DNA, the CDR3 is TGTGCCAGCAGTGATGCTAGCGGGGGGGCCGGTGGGCAGTTCTTC. Amino acids: CASSDASGGAGGQFF.

This clone was seen once. V gene TRBV10-2 combines with J gene TRBJ2-4; D gene unclear. This CDR3 is built from 11 residues. The germline V gene encodes CDR1 WSHSY and CDR2 SAAADI. V was shortened by 3 bases and J by 8 bases, with 5 bases between the two germline ends. The CDR3 protein is CASSDADIQYF. CDR3 nucleotides: TGCGCCAGCAGTGATGCGGACATTCAGTACTTC.

The rearrangement uses TRBV5-6 and TRBJ2-3; a possible D gene is TRBD2 (6 bases). Trimming left V 2 bases short and J 0 bases short, with 16 bases between. There are 17 residues in the CDR3. Germline V lookup: CDR1 SGHDT, CDR2 YYEEEE. This CDR3 reads CASSFPFLASSTDTQYF. The CDR3 DNA reads TGTGCCAGCAGCTTTCCCTTTCTAGCGTCTAGCACAGATACGCAGTATTTT.

V is TRBV6-5 and J is TRBJ1-6; D unclear. This CDR3 is built from 14 residues. In germline, CDR1 is MNHEY, CDR2 SVGAGI. The ends were cut back, 3 bases at V and 8 bases at J, with 11 bases in the middle. The CDR3 spells CASSYLPGDSPLHF. In nucleotides, the CDR3 is TGTGCCAGCAGTTATCTTCCGGGAGATTCACCCCTCCACTTT.

The chain joins TRBV11-2 to TRBJ1-1; unclear D gene. The germline V gene encodes CDR1 SGHAT and CDR2 FQNNGV. V was trimmed by 5 bases and J by 0 bases, leaving 16 bases between them. The CDR3 length is 16 residues. The CDR3 region has the DNA TGTGCCAGCAGCCCAGAGGCAGCCCCTGTGAACACTGAAGCTTTCTTT. Encoded protein: CASSPEAAPVNTEAFF.

This chain uses TRBV19 with TRBJ1-4; 8 bases match TRBD1. The germline V gene encodes CDR1 LNHDA and CDR2 SQIVND (reference sequence). This CDR3 comprises 13 residues. The V segment lost 7 bases and the J segment 7 bases; nucleotides outside the gene matches: 5. CDR3 coding DNA: TGTGCCAGTAAAGGACAGGGAGCTGAAAAACTGTTTTTT. Translating gives CASKGQGAEKLFF.

The CDR3, as DNA: TGTGCCAGCTCCCCCGGGACAGGCCACCTTTATAATGAAAAACTGTTTTTT. Translating gives CASSPGTGHLYNEKLFF. The V and J genes are TRBV18 and TRBJ1-4; 8 positions match TRBD1. With 6 bases clipped from V and 4 bases from J, the junction kept 13 bases outside the gene matches. Looked up from germline, CDR1 is KGHSH and CDR2 is LQKENI. This CDR3 spans 17 amino acids.

This sequence joins TRBV5-1 and TRBJ2-1; D may be TRBD2 (6 bases). The V and J ends lost 4 bases and 5 bases respectively, with 13 bases between them. Germline lookup yields CDR1 SGHRS and CDR2 YFSETQ. This CDR3 contains 14 residues. Written as DNA, the CDR3 is TGCGCCAGCAGCGGGCCGGGGGAGAACAATGAGCAGTTCTTC. Translation gives CASSGPGENNEQFF.

The chain couples TRBV9 to TRBJ2-1; TRBD2 matches 8 bases. J lost 4 bases, V lost 0 bases, and 6 bases had no gene match. CDR3 length: 16 residues. CDR1 is SGDLS and CDR2 is YYNGEE in the germline V gene. The DNA of the CDR3 is TGTGCCAGCAGCGTAGACGCGGGGGGTGGGTACAATGAGCAGTTCTTC. The encoded protein is CASSVDAGGGYNEQFF.

The chain uses TRBV9 and TRBJ2-7, with unresolved D. Germline CDR1 and CDR2: SGDLS and YYNGEE. V was shortened by 4 bases and J by 3 bases, with 8 bases between the two germline ends. CDR3 length equals 12 residues. The CDR3 coding sequence is TGTGCCAGCAGCCCACGCGGCTACGAGCAGTACTTC. Protein product: CASSPRGYEQYF.

The chain links TRBV11-3 to TRBJ2-1, with TRBD2 matching 10 bases. Germline V gives CDR1 SGHNT, CDR2 YENEEA. V shed 0 bases and J 7 bases; nucleotides not matched to a gene: 12. The CDR3 is 18 amino acids. This CDR3 reads CASSLEAGAGGIVNEQFF. For the CDR3, the DNA is TGTGCCAGCAGCTTAGAGGCCGGAGCGGGGGGGATCGTTAATGAGCAGTTCTTC.

This clone was counted between two and nine times. This same CDR3 is encoded by further DNA sequences in the sample. V gene TRBV9 combines with J gene TRBJ2-7; 7 bases fit TRBD1. The CDR3 totals 13 residues. With 0 bases clipped from V and 6 bases from J, the junction kept 3 bases outside the gene matches. Germline loops: CDR1 SGDLS, CDR2 YYNGEE. CDR3: CASSVVGGGEQYF. In DNA form, the CDR3 reads TGTGCCAGCAGCGTAGTAGGGGGCGGCGAGCAGTACTTC.

The chain employs TRBV13 and TRBJ2-1, with TRBD2 identical over 11 bases. CDR1 PRHDT and CDR2 FYEKMQ come from the germline V gene (reference sequence). This CDR3 spans 17 amino acids. Germline trimming cut 2 bases from V and 0 bases from J; bases unmatched to any gene: 3. CDR3 sequence: CASSLLAGGSSYNEQFF. In DNA, the CDR3 is TGTGCCAGCAGCTTACTAGCGGGGGGTTCCTCCTACAATGAGCAGTTCTTC.

This rearrangement joins TRBV12-2 to TRBJ2-7; TRBD2 is the table's D call, not checked against the DNA. TRBV12-2 is deemed a pseudogene. The length of the CDR3 is 13 residues. The DNA of the CDR3 is TGTGCAAGTCGCTTAGCCGGAGCCTACGAGCAGTACTTC. Translation gives CASRLAGAYEQYF.

This clone came up a few times. The CDR3, as DNA: TGTGCCATCAGTGGGGCAGGGGACAGCTATGGCTACACCTTC. This sequence encodes CAISGAGDSYGYTF. This chain joins TRBV10-3 and TRBJ1-2; 7 bases are a match to TRBD1. With 4 bases clipped from V and 4 bases from J, the junction kept 6 bases outside the gene matches. The germline V gene encodes CDR1 ENHRY and CDR2 SYGVKD. The CDR3 has 14 residues.

The chain links TRBV27 to TRBJ1-5, with 7 bases fitting TRBD1. In germline, CDR1 is MNHEY, CDR2 SMNVEV (reference sequence). The CDR3 extends over 15 amino acids. V shed 0 bases and J 7 bases; nucleotides not matched to a gene: 6. CDR3 sequence reads: CASSLSGQVSQPQHF. The CDR3 DNA reads TGTGCCAGCAGTTTATCTGGACAGGTCAGCCAGCCCCAGCATTTT.

The genes are TRBV11-1 and TRBJ1-2, with TRBD1 as a possible D gene (5 bases). V gave up 5 bases and J gave up 5 bases, with 15 bases separating them. The CDR3 has 14 residues. CDR1 SGHAT and CDR2 FQDESV come from the germline V gene (reference sequence). The CDR3 DNA is TGTGCCAGCAGCCCGGGGACTACCAATTATGGCTACACCTTC. Translating gives CASSPGTTNYGYTF.

The rearrangement links TRBV6-5 to TRBJ1-3; 7 bases agree with TRBD1. V lost 0 bases and J lost 5; bases outside the gene matches: 4. From germline, CDR1 is MNHEY and CDR2 SVGAGI. There are 15 residues in the CDR3. The CDR3 DNA follows: TGTGCCAGCAGTTACTCGAGGGACAGAAGAAACACCATATATTTT. Translated: CASSYSRDRRNTIYF.

CDR3 region: CASSLDPGGGEQYF. CDR3 nucleotides: TGCGCCAGCAGCTTGGATCCCGGGGGAGGGGAGCAGTACTTC. This chain connects TRBV5-1 to TRBJ2-7; 7 bases map to TRBD2. This CDR3 has 14 amino acids. Germline V gene lookup returns CDR1 SGHRS and CDR2 YFSETQ. Unmatched junction bases numbered 7, after V lost 0 bases and J lost 7 bases.

The rearrangement links TRBV3-1 (or the pseudogene TRBV3-2) to TRBJ2-5; a weak D match, TRBD1 (7 bases). Trimming removed 4 bases at V and 4 bases at J, with 22 bases between. CDR3 length: 17 residues. In germline, CDR1 is LGHDT, CDR2 YNNKEL (reference sequence). The DNA for the CDR3 is TGTGCCAGCAGCCTCAGAGGGGGCCCTGGGGGGAGAGAGACCCAGTACTTC. As protein: CASSLRGGPGGRETQYF.

The chain is built from TRBV5-6 and TRBJ2-1, with a possible D match to TRBD1 (5 bases). V lost 4 bases and J 2 bases, leaving 19 bases between the germline ends. CDR3 length: 17 amino acids. Looked up from germline, CDR1 is SGHDT and CDR2 is YYEEEE. The CDR3 loop reads CASSTRASSDAYNEQFF. Here the CDR3 DNA reads TGTGCCAGCAGCACCAGGGCCTCCTCTGATGCCTACAATGAGCAGTTCTTC.